The 15 T cell receptor beta chains presented below share a single source sample, sequenced in a study of T cells in Graves' hyperthyroidism and ophthalmopathy. Using RNA transcripts as the source, TCR beta CDR3 regions were amplified. The HTBI primer set served for first-round RT-PCR of the TCR CDR3. TCRdb recomputed calls from the multiplex PCR reads with MiXCR, one row per CDR3 protein. The table includes under 250,000 distinct CDR3 sequences, roughly 15% detected once. Sequences were obtained from blood. The receptor set was obtained from a man aged 50 to 60 with Graves' hyperthyroidism.

V gene TRBV29-1 combines with J gene TRBJ2-6, with 8 nucleotides matching TRBD1. Germline V CDR1 and CDR2: SQVTM, ANQGSEA. This CDR3 has 15 residues. V trimming: 5 bases; J trimming: 2 bases; junction bases outside the gene matches: 5. The CDR3 sequence is CSVLGQAPGANVLTF. DNA for the CDR3: TGCAGCGTTTTGGGACAGGCCCCTGGGGCCAACGTCCTGACTTTC.

This clonotype was seen at least ten times. The chain employs TRBV3-1 and TRBJ2-1; no reliable D call. This CDR3 is 15 amino acids long. Germline CDR1 reads LGHDT; CDR2 reads YNNKEL (reference sequence). Trimming removed 4 bases at V and 0 bases at J, with 10 bases between. The CDR3 nucleotides are TGTGCCAGCAGCCCCGGACGGAGCTCCTACAATGAGCAGTTCTTC. As protein: CASSPGRSSYNEQFF.

This clonotype was picked up many times. The chain has TRBV11-1 and TRBJ1-1; D unclear. V lost 4 bases and J 5 bases, leaving 11 bases between the germline ends. CDR1 SGHAT and CDR2 FQDESV come from the germline V gene (reference sequence). This CDR3 is built from 13 residues. In nucleotides, the CDR3 is TGTGCCAGCAGCTCAGGATGGGGAACTGAAGCTTTCTTT. It is translated as CASSSGWGTEAFF. Using reference TRBV11-1 and TRBJ1-1 for the parts outside the CDR3, the full variable domain is EAEVAQSPRYKITEKSQAVAFWCDPISGHATLYWYRQILGQGPELLVQFQDESVVDDSQLPKDRFSAERLKGVDSTLKIQPAELGDSAMYLCASSSGWGTEAFFGQGTRLTVV.

This clonotype was observed a few times. A much larger clone lies one base from this, so it may be a read error. This sequence joins TRBV3-1 and TRBJ2-1, with D maybe TRBD2 (6 bases). Germline CDR1 LGHDT, CDR2 YNNKEL (reference sequence). This CDR3 region has 16 residues. The CDR3 here is CASNQGGASSYNEQFF. The CDR3 DNA follows: TGTGCCAGCAACCAAGGCGGGGCAAGCTCCTACAATGAGCAGTTCTTC.

This clonotype was detected a few times. The chain recombines TRBV6-5 with TRBJ2-5; no firm D call. The length of the CDR3 is 14 residues. Per germline, CDR1 MNHEY and CDR2 SVGAGI. With 2 bases removed from V and 7 bases from J, the gap between germline ends came to 14 bases. CDR3 sequence reads: CASSYLVLGGTQYF. The CDR3 DNA follows: TGTGCCAGCAGTTACCTGGTACTGGGCGGGACCCAGTACTTC.

The CDR3 DNA reads TGTGCCAGCAGTTCGCGGGAGTCAGATACGCAGTATTTT. Protein product: CASSSRESDTQYF. The gene calls are TRBV6-4 and TRBJ2-3; TRBD2 aligns across 7 bases. This CDR3 spans 13 amino acids. J lost 4 bases, V lost 5 bases, and 3 bases had no gene match. Germline loops: CDR1 MRHNA, CDR2 SNTAGT.

In its sample, this clonotype was seen a few times. One end of the junction does not line up with germline, which may come from a read error. The gene calls are TRBV12-5 and TRBJ2-1, with D possibly being TRBD1 (5 bases). The germline CDR1 and CDR2 sequences are LGHNT and FRNRAP. The CDR3 covers 13 residues. CDR3 sequence: CANGPTQGNEQFF. For the CDR3, the DNA is TGTGCTAATGGTCCCACCCAGGGAAATGAGCAGTTCTTC.

This chain connects TRBV9 to TRBJ2-7; 10 bases are shared with TRBD2. CDR1 and CDR2 from the germline V gene are SGDLS and YYNGEE. J was trimmed by 4 bases and V by 4 bases; bases with no gene match: 5. The CDR3 is 14 residues long. CDR3 sequence reads: CASSPGLAYYEQYF. The DNA of the CDR3 is TGTGCCAGCAGCCCGGGACTAGCGTATTACGAGCAGTACTTC. The complete variable domain, with remaining parts taken from reference TRBV9 and TRBJ2-7, reads DSGVTQTPKHLITATGQRVTLRCSPRSGDLSVYWYQQSLDQGLQFLIQYYNGEERAKGNILERFSAQQFPDLHSELNLSSLELGDSALYFCASSPGLAYYEQYFGPGTRLTVT.

The chain combines TRBV14 with TRBJ2-1, with TRBD2 identical over 8 bases. Germline V CDR1 and CDR2: SGHDN, FVKESK. The V gene end was trimmed by 1 base and the J gene end by 5 bases; junction bases not matched to a gene: 10. This CDR3 has 17 residues. As DNA, the CDR3 is TGTGCCAGCAGCCAAGGGTTGTCGGGACTAGGCGACAATGAGCAGTTCTTC. Translating it yields CASSQGLSGLGDNEQFF.

The chain combines TRBV11-2 with TRBJ2-5; 7 bases line up with TRBD2. This CDR3 contains 17 residues. Losses at the gene ends were 0 bases for V and 5 bases for J; bases not matched to a gene: 12. Germline CDR1 and CDR2: SGHAT and FQNNGV. The CDR3 is CASSLEMLSGAGETQYF. The CDR3 nucleotides are TGTGCCAGCAGCTTAGAGATGCTAAGCGGGGCCGGTGAGACCCAGTACTTC.

The V and J genes are TRBV5-1 and TRBJ2-1, with 11 nucleotides matching TRBD2. There are 16 residues in the CDR3. Germline trimming cut 4 bases from V and 2 bases from J; bases unmatched to any gene: 5. In germline, CDR1 is SGHRS, CDR2 YFSETQ. The CDR3 region is CASSQGTSGPYNEQFF. The DNA of the CDR3 is TGCGCCAGCAGCCAGGGGACTAGCGGACCCTACAATGAGCAGTTCTTC.

The sample holds a few counts of this clonotype. V gene TRBV4-1 combines with J gene TRBJ1-2, with D uncertain. V gave up 0 bases and J gave up 6 bases, with 8 bases separating them. Germline-derived CDR1 and CDR2 are MGHRA and YSYEKL. The CDR3 contains 13 residues. In DNA form, the CDR3 reads TGCGCCAGCAGCCAAGAATTAGGAAATGGCTACACCTTC. It yields the protein CASSQELGNGYTF.

This clonotype has a handful of counts. The J gene is TRBJ1-2, the V gene TRBV19, with 7 bases matching TRBD1. The germline V gene encodes CDR1 LNHDA and CDR2 SQIVND (reference sequence). Trimming cost V 6 bases and J 2 bases; bases outside gene matches: 9. The length of the CDR3 is 15 residues. The CDR3 protein is CASRLSGTENYGYTF. DNA of the CDR3: TGTGCCAGTAGACTCTCCGGGACAGAAAACTATGGCTACACCTTC.

Many counts were recorded for this clonotype. V gene TRBV5-1 combines with J gene TRBJ2-3; possible D gene TRBD2, 6 bases. The length of the CDR3 is 11 residues. Germline-derived CDR1 and CDR2 are SGHRS and YFSETQ. V dropped 7 bases and J dropped 4 bases, with 7 bases sitting between them. The CDR3 loop reads CASRLADTQYF. CDR3 in DNA: TGCGCCAGCCGACTAGCAGATACGCAGTATTTT.

This clonotype has ten or more counts. The V gene is TRBV11-3, the J gene TRBJ2-6; D is possibly TRBD1 (6 bases). This CDR3 comprises 15 residues. V lost 6 bases and J 3 bases, leaving 12 bases between the germline ends. Per germline, CDR1 SGHNT and CDR2 YENEEA. CDR3: CASSSGVDGANVLTF. Written as DNA, the CDR3 is TGTGCCAGCAGTTCAGGGGTGGATGGGGCCAACGTCCTGACTTTC.